This paragraph reports one TCR beta chain. Authors' analysis steps: Amplifying reference gene primers gave estimates of nucleated cell counts. Assay: immunoSEQ multiplex PCR; the TCRdb copy retains only in-frame clones and omits some. V and J calls and clone size are as listed in that table; D and trimming were resolved from the DNA. The data show hundreds of thousands of clones, over 75% seen once. CDR3 length: 16 amino acids. The germline V gene has CDR1 MNHEY and CDR2 SMNVEV (reference sequence). The trim removed 1 base at V and 3 bases at J, leaving 3 bases unmatched. This sample is part of a study of blood T cell repertoires in COVID-19. About the study: Material from acute and convalescent COVID-19 was sourced from the United States, Italy and Spain. From T cells, B-cell-depleted T cells, or PBMCs came the material, which was cDNA or gDNA.

This TCR came from a woman in her seventies with COVID-19, enrolled during active disease. The chain is built from TRBV27 and TRBJ2-1; TRBD2 matches 10 bases. Sequenced input: peripheral blood. CDR3 residues: CASSLFGTSDYNEQFF. DNA of the CDR3: TGTGCCAGCAGTTTATTCGGGACTAGCGACTACAATGAGCAGTTCTTC.